This TCR beta chain was captured by sequencing in a study of T cell repertoires in cytomegalovirus infection. V lost 4 bases to trimming and J lost 0 bases, with 9 bases between them. The CDR3 runs 14 residues. CDR1 is SGHAT and CDR2 is FQNNGV in the germline V gene. Comment on this clonotype: What it binds is not known.

TCRdb reprocessed the reads via MiXCR and lists one record per CDR3 protein. The sample contains about 830,000 distinct CDR3 sequences, about 33% of which appear only once. The sequenced sample was cultured CD8+ T cells from PBMCs, obtained from culture after CMV antigen stimulation. The V call is TRBV11-2, the J call TRBJ1-1; D remains unclear. This clonotype originated in a human donor in good health (CMV status not recorded). Some clones in this sample may be carry-over from other donors' samples. In DNA form, the CDR3 reads TGTGCCAGCAGCTGGACCTCTGTGAACACTGAAGCTTTCTTT. It yields the protein CASSWTSVNTEAFF.